This is a list of T cell receptor beta chains from one sample in a study of blood T cell repertoires in COVID-19. Generated by immunoSEQ multiplex PCR, the TCRdb table keeps only in-frame clones and is missing some. The table has tens of thousands of clones, over 65% seen once. The sequenced sample consisted of peripheral blood. Receptors originate from a man older than 75 with active or convalescent COVID-19. CDR3s include the opening cysteine and the closing phenylalanine or tryptophan. A D gene is named only where the DNA matches it firmly. The size field is filled for only some rows; it gives once, few, many or a size class.

clone size,V gene,J gene,D gene,CDR3 protein,CDR3 DNA
.,TRBV27,TRBJ1-3,.,CASSLSMRRGAGNTIYF,TGTGCCAGCAGTTTATCAATGCGGAGGGGTGCGGGAAACACCATATATTTT
few,TRBV6-2/TRBV6-3,TRBJ1-1,.,CASSYPYGRENTEAFF,TGTGCCAGCAGTTACCCCTATGGGAGGGAAAACACTGAAGCTTTCTTT
.,TRBV2,TRBJ2-2,TRBD2,CASSVGQGGTGELFF,TGTGCCAGCAGTGTGGGGCAGGGAGGGACCGGGGAGCTGTTTTTT
.,TRBV10-1,TRBJ1-1,.,CASSPSGANTEAFF,TGCGCCAGCAGTCCGTCAGGGGCGAACACTGAAGCTTTCTTT
.,TRBV4-1,TRBJ1-5,.,CASSQETGNQPQHF,TGCGCCAGCAGCCAAGAGACAGGCAATCAGCCCCAGCATTTT
.,TRBV9,TRBJ2-3,.,CASSVGFGDTQYF,TGTGCCAGCAGCGTAGGCTTCGGAGATACGCAGTATTTT
.,TRBV15,TRBJ2-1,TRBD2,CATSREGLAGVGSYNEQFF,TGTGCCACCAGCAGAGAAGGCCTAGCGGGAGTGGGGTCCTACAATGAGCAGTTCTTC
once,TRBV7-2,TRBJ2-3,TRBD1,CASSLYGTGADTQYF,TGTGCCAGCAGCTTATACGGGACAGGTGCAGATACGCAGTATTTT
.,TRBV7-8,TRBJ1-4,.,CASSLGGTGEKLFF,TGTGCCAGCAGCTTGGGTGGTACGGGTGAAAAACTGTTTTTT
.,TRBV10-2,TRBJ1-2,TRBD1,CASTFGTGVGYGYTF,TGCGCCAGCACCTTCGGGACAGGGGTTGGCTATGGCTACACCTTC
.,TRBV7-9,TRBJ2-3,.,CASSLQQSSDTQYF,TGTGCCAGCAGCTTACAACAGTCGTCAGATACGCAGTATTTT
.,TRBV9,TRBJ2-1,TRBD2,CASSGTRTSGSNEQFF,TGTGCCAGCAGCGGGACGAGGACTAGCGGGAGTAATGAGCAGTTCTTC
.,TRBV6-2/TRBV6-3,TRBJ2-5,.,CASSISETQYF,TGTGCCAGCAGTATTTCGGAGACCCAGTACTTC
.,TRBV5-6,TRBJ2-4,.,CASSSPSGSSDLQYF,TGTGCCAGCAGCTCGCCTTCCGGGAGTTCTGATCTTCAGTACTTC
.,TRBV5-4,TRBJ2-4,.,CASSLAGTGNIQYF,TGTGCCAGCAGCTTGGCCGGTACGGGGAACATTCAGTACTTC
.,TRBV28,TRBJ1-3,TRBD1,CASSLRGLNPSGNTIYF,TGTGCCAGCAGCCTGAGGGGGCTAAACCCTTCTGGAAACACCATATATTTT
.,TRBV7-8,TRBJ1-6,TRBD1,CASSLEGGQNNSPLHF,TGTGCCAGCAGCTTAGAGGGGGGACAGAATAATTCACCCCTCCACTTT
few,TRBV27,TRBJ1-1,.,CASSLGPLDRSIWEAFF,TGTGCCAGCAGTTTGGGGCCCCTCGACAGGTCGATTTGGGAGGCTTTCTTT